What follows is one T cell receptor (beta chain) and its context. This specimen belongs to a study of blood T cell repertoires in COVID-19. Study information: Italy, Spain and the United States were the sources of the convalescent and acute COVID-19 samples. Sources were T cells, B-cell-depleted T cells, or PBMCs; the material itself was cDNA or gDNA.

V was clipped by 3 bases and J by 7 bases, with 14 bases between them. The CDR3 length is 14 residues. The germline V gene has CDR1 SGDLS and CDR2 YYNGEE. In the original analysis: Estimates of nucleated cell counts were drawn from the amplification of reference gene primers. Data came from immunoSEQ multiplex PCR; TCRdb stores just in-frame clones and leaves some out. V and J calls and clone size are as listed in that table; D and trimming were resolved from the DNA. The sample has about 95,000 clones, 75% to 85% seen once. The TCR was taken from an elderly man with COVID-19, enrolled during active disease. Sample: peripheral blood. This chain links TRBV9 with TRBJ2-1; D is undetermined. The CDR3 DNA reads as TGTGCCAGCAGCGAAAGACTCGAAGTGAATGAGCAGTTCTTC. It translates to CASSERLEVNEQFF.